This T cell receptor (beta chain) was captured in a study of blood T cell repertoires in COVID-19. Study summary: Italy, Spain and the United States were the sources of the convalescent and acute COVID-19 samples.

Measured with immunoSEQ multiplex PCR; TCRdb has only the in-frame clones, and not every one. The sample includes around 130,000 clones, around 82% of them seen just once. From germline, CDR1 is MNHNY and CDR2 SVGAGI (reference sequence). The V and J ends lost 5 bases and 4 bases, in that order; junction bases with no gene match: 10. The CDR3 length is 16 residues. This sequence originates from a human donor in a cohort sampled during active COVID-19. The sample taken for sequencing was peripheral blood. The rearrangement joins TRBV6-6 to TRBJ2-1, with 8 positions matching TRBD1. In nucleotides, the CDR3 is TGTGCCAGCAGTCCGGGGGACAGGTACTTTTACAATGAGCAGTTCTTC. Translating gives CASSPGDRYFYNEQFF.